This T cell receptor beta chain is from a study of cytomegalovirus exposure and HLA in healthy donors. Whole-study findings and limits: The authors considered a cluster of highly shared sequence variants likely to be a sequencing artifact.

With 60 Vbeta and 13 Jbeta primers, the PCR was carried out. Measured with immunoSEQ multiplex PCR; TCRdb has only the in-frame clones, and not every one. Of about 150,000 clones in the sample, about three quarters were seen once. Comment on this clone: The antigen remains undetermined.

Though nominally healthy at sampling, donors likely had unrecorded immune exposures. The sample was PBMCs. This clonotype originated in a woman aged 45-65 years in good health and CMV-seropositive.

In DNA form, the CDR3 reads TGCGCCAGCAGCCAAGATTCCGGGGGGGGACTACTTAGCACAGATACGCAGTATTTT. It yields the protein CASSQDSGGGLLSTDTQYF. The V and J genes are TRBV4-3 and TRBJ2-3; 8 nucleotides agree with TRBD2. CDR1 LGHNA and CDR2 YSLEER come from the germline V gene. There are 19 residues in the CDR3. Trimming cost V 0 bases and J 0 bases; bases outside gene matches: 11.